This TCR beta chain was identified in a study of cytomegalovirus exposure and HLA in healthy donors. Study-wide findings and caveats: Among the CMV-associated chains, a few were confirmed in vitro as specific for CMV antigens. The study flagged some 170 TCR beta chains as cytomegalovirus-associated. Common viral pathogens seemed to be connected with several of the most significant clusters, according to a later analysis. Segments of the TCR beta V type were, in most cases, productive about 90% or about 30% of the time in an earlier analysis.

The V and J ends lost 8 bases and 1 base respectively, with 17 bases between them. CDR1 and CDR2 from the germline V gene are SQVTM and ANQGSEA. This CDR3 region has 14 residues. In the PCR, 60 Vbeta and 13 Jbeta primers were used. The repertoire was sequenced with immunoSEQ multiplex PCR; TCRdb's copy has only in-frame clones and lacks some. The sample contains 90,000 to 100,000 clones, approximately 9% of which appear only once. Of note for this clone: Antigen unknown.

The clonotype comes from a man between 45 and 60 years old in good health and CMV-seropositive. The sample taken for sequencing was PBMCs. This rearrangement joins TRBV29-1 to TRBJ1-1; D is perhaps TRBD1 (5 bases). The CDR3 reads CSSRDSGGNTEAFF. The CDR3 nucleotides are TGCAGCTCGCGGGACTCTGGCGGGAACACTGAAGCTTTCTTT.